The 10 T cell receptor beta chains listed next were all sequenced from one sample in a study of Ad26.COV2.S vaccination and SARS-CoV-2 variants. The protocol was immunoSEQ multiplex PCR, while the TCRdb copy is restricted to in-frame clones and leaves out a portion. The sample has around 250,000 clones, roughly 87% seen once. Indicated treatment: around 19 received Ad26.COV2.S at low or high dose, single or two shots; about 5 received placebo; per-sample allocation not given. Day 63 after the first injection of vaccine or placebo was the sampling time. Sequencing used peripheral blood, obtained in a trial of Ad26.COV2.S vaccine versus placebo. The receptors here all came from a person between 18 and 60 years old who received the Ad26.COV2.S COVID-19 vaccine or a placebo.

V usage is TRBV5-6 and J usage is TRBJ2-7, with D possibly matching TRBD1 (6 bases). Germline loops: CDR1 SGHDT, CDR2 YYEEEE. The CDR3 has 15 amino acids. Trimming cost V 3 bases and J 6 bases, with 19 bases left between them. The CDR3 DNA reads as TGTGCCAGCAGCTCTTCCGGGACACCACGGGCCGAGCAGTACGTC. Residues: CASSSSGTPRAEQYV.

CDR3 DNA sequence: TGTGCCAGCAGTGAAGGACTAGCTATCCGCGGGCGGTTCTTC. Amino acid sequence: CASSEGLAIRGRFF. This chain connects TRBV2 to TRBJ2-1, with 7 bases fitting TRBD2. V trimming: 1 base; J trimming: 15 bases; junction bases outside the gene matches: 12. CDR1 and CDR2 from the germline V gene are SNHLY and FYNNEI. This CDR3 has 14 amino acids.

The chain uses TRBV15 and TRBJ1-1, with D unresolved. V lost 8 bases and J 4 bases, leaving 11 bases between the germline ends. CDR1 and CDR2 (germline): LNHNV, YYDKDF (reference sequence). This CDR3 is built from 12 residues. The CDR3 protein is CATGKGSTEAFF. CDR3 DNA sequence: TGTGCCACCGGGAAGGGAAGCACTGAAGCTTTCTTT.

The genes are TRBV5-5 and TRBJ1-6; D not certain. CDR3 length: 14 residues. Deletions cut 0 bases from V and 8 bases from J, with 9 bases between. Germline V gives CDR1 SGHKS, CDR2 YYEKEE (reference sequence). CDR3 in amino acids: CASSLEGQDSPLHF. As DNA, the CDR3 is TGTGCCAGCAGCTTGGAAGGGCAGGATTCACCCCTCCACTTT.

The V and J genes are TRBV6-4 and TRBJ2-1; the D gene is possibly TRBD2 (5 bases). The V gene's germline CDR1 is MRHNA and CDR2 SNTAGT. The CDR3 consists of 15 residues. The V gene lost 2 bases and the J gene lost 6 bases, with 14 bases spanning the gap. As DNA, the CDR3 is TGTGCCAGCAGTGACATCCCTGCGGGCTTCAATGAGCAGTTCTTC. This codes for CASSDIPAGFNEQFF.

This sequence joins TRBV9 and TRBJ1-6; D uncertain. The germline V and J ends were trimmed by 0 bases and 8 bases, with 12 bases remaining between them. CDR3 length equals 15 residues. Germline CDR1 reads SGDLS; CDR2 reads YYNGEE. The CDR3 sequence is CASSVAATGDSPLHF. The CDR3 DNA is TGTGCCAGCAGCGTAGCTGCGACTGGGGATTCACCCCTCCACTTT.

This chain connects TRBV10-1 to TRBJ2-7; 8 bases fit TRBD2. CDR3 length equals 15 residues. The germline gives CDR1 WNHNN, CDR2 SYGVQD (reference sequence). Losses at the gene ends were 6 bases for V and 0 bases for J; bases not matched to a gene: 7. CDR3: CASRPTSGRSYEQYF. The CDR3 region has the DNA TGCGCCAGCAGGCCTACTAGCGGCCGCTCCTACGAGCAGTACTTC.

This rearrangement joins TRBV19 to TRBJ2-4; TRBD1 matches 10 bases. Germline V gene lookup returns CDR1 LNHDA and CDR2 SQIVND (reference sequence). Unmatched junction bases numbered 8, after V lost 5 bases and J lost 7 bases. CDR3 length: 15 residues. The CDR3 spells CASSLWDRGQNIQYF. CDR3 nucleotides: TGTGCCAGTAGTCTATGGGACAGGGGCCAGAACATTCAGTACTTC.

The V gene is TRBV7-9, the J gene TRBJ2-1; D is perhaps TRBD1 (5 bases). The CDR3 is 15 residues long. V was trimmed by 5 bases and J by 1 base, leaving 12 bases between them. In germline, CDR1 is SEHNR, CDR2 FQNEAQ (reference sequence). CDR3 region: CASSPDSLSYNEQFF. CDR3 DNA sequence: TGTGCCAGCAGCCCCGACAGCCTATCCTACAATGAGCAGTTCTTC.

The J gene is TRBJ2-7, the V gene TRBV9, with D possibly being TRBD2 (5 bases). This CDR3 spans 13 amino acids. The ends were cut back, 1 base at V and 6 bases at J, with 11 bases in the middle. The germline V gene has CDR1 SGDLS and CDR2 YYNGEE. Here the CDR3 DNA reads TGTGCCAGCAGCGTAAACCTCCGGGGCGAGCAGTACTTC. Translated: CASSVNLRGEQYF.